These 6 T cell receptor beta chains came from one sample sequenced in a study of T cell changes during pregnancy in multiple sclerosis. Profiled with immunoSEQ multiplex PCR; TCRdb holds only in-frame clones, not every one. This sample yields 55,000 or so clones, of which roughly 90% are seen a single time; about 0.64% belongs to the top ten. This sample comprised CD4+ T cells from peripheral blood mononuclear cells, obtained after pregnancy. The receptors here all came from a female donor with multiple sclerosis, enrolled in a pregnancy study.

In this sample, this clone turned up a few times. The rearrangement joins TRBV9 to TRBJ1-1; D ambiguous. V was cut by 0 bases and J by 4 bases, with 10 bases left in between. The germline gives CDR1 SGDLS, CDR2 YYNGEE. The CDR3 spans 14 residues. The CDR3 nucleotides read TGTGCCAGCAGCGTAGGTCTCCAGGTCACTGAAGCTTTCTTT. Amino acids: CASSVGLQVTEAFF.

The chain employs TRBV10-3 and TRBJ1-3, with 8 bases aligning to TRBD1. The ends lost 4 bases at V and 0 bases at J; junction bases unmatched: 8. The length of the CDR3 is 17 residues. Germline-derived CDR1 and CDR2 are ENHRY and SYGVKD. Here the CDR3 DNA reads TGTGCCATCAGTGGGGTCGGGGACAGGAACTCTGGAAACACCATATATTTT. Amino acids: CAISGVGDRNSGNTIYF.

The chain uses TRBV7-9 and TRBJ1-6, with 7 bases that match TRBD1. Germline V CDR1 and CDR2: SEHNR, FQNEAQ (reference sequence). The CDR3 loop spans 13 amino acids. V shed 3 bases, J shed 15 bases, and the junction held 8 bases outside the gene matches. The CDR3 DNA is TGTGCCAGCAGCTTTGACAGGGATTTGTTCCTCCACTTT. It translates to CASSFDRDLFLHF.

This rearrangement joins TRBV29-1 to TRBJ2-1; TRBD2 matches 13 bases. The V segment lost 5 bases and the J segment 6 bases; nucleotides outside the gene matches: 4. Germline CDR1 is SQVTM and CDR2 is ANQGSEA. The CDR3 has 14 residues. Here the CDR3 DNA reads TGCAGCGTTTCAGGGACTAGCGGGGCCAATGAGCAGTTCTTC. Its protein is CSVSGTSGANEQFF.

CDR3 sequence: CASSDWTLHTEAFF. CDR3 sequence (DNA): TGTGCCAGCAGTGACTGGACTTTACACACTGAAGCTTTCTTT. The chain couples TRBV2 to TRBJ1-1; no clear D gene. Trimming stripped 3 bases from V and 3 bases from J, with 11 bases between. The germline CDR1 and CDR2 sequences are SNHLY and FYNNEI. The CDR3 has 14 residues.

The chain employs TRBV30 and TRBJ1-5, with 9 bases aligning to TRBD1. The CDR3 is made up of 18 amino acids. With 1 base clipped from V and 0 bases from J, the junction kept 10 bases outside the gene matches. Germline values: CDR1 GTSNPN, CDR2 SVGIG (reference sequence). The CDR3 loop reads CAWSADRGYVTSNQPQHF. CDR3 nucleotides: TGTGCCTGGAGTGCGGACAGGGGATATGTCACTAGCAATCAGCCCCAGCATTTT.